The text below deals with one T cell receptor beta chain. Its antigen is undetermined. The source of the sample is a study of cytomegalovirus exposure and HLA in healthy donors. Study-level results: A later analysis linked about 17,000 TCR beta sequences to HLA alleles at 0.05 false discovery rate. The classifier reportedly diagnosed cytomegalovirus status with high sensitivity and specificity. In a later analysis, CMV-associated beta chains were mostly HLA-associated, it appeared.

This CDR3 spans 16 amino acids. PCR involved 60 Vbeta and 13 Jbeta primers. Assay: immunoSEQ multiplex PCR; the TCRdb copy retains only in-frame clones and omits some. Of under 150,000 clones listed, more than 60% are singletons. The J gene is TRBJ2-7, the V gene TRBV21-1; the table names TRBD2, a call not compared with the DNA. TRBV21-1 is termed a pseudogene. The sequence was obtained from a woman aged 40 to 50 in good health and CMV-seronegative. Input material: PBMCs. The CDR3 sequence is CASSKYELPHSYEQYF. Here the CDR3 DNA reads TGTGCCAGCAGCAAATATGAGCTCCCCCACTCCTACGAGCAGTACTTC.